One T cell receptor beta chain is described in this entry. The sample belongs to a study of patients and donors after allogeneic stem cell transplantation. Germline V gives CDR1 SGDLS, CDR2 YYNGEE. V shed 4 bases and J shed 5 bases, with 16 bases lying between them. The CDR3 has 14 amino acids. Each CDR3 protein gets one entry after TCRdb re-called the RT-PCR reads with MiXCR. The sample lists about a million distinct CDR3 sequences; roughly 18% were seen once. The specimen was blood, either unsorted or a sorted T cell fraction (not recorded which). This receptor was obtained from a human donor who was either an allogeneic HSCT recipient or a stem cell or donor lymphocyte infusion donor (not recorded which). It is not recorded whose cells these are; they may come from a transplant donor. The chain is built from TRBV9 and TRBJ2-7, with unresolved D. The CDR3 nucleotides are TGTGCCAGCAGCCGAAGTTTTGGTTTCCACGAGCAGTACTTC. This translates into CASSRSFGFHEQYF.